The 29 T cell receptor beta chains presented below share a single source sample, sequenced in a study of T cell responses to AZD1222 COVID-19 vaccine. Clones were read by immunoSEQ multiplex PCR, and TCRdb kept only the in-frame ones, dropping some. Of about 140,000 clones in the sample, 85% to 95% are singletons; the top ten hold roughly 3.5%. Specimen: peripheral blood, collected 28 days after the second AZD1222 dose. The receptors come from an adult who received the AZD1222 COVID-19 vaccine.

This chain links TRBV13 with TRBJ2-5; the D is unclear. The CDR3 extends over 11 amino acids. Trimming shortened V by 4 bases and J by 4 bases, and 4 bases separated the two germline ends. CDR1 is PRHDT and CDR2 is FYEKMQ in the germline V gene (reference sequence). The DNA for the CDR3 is TGTGCCAGCAGCTACAGAGAGACCCAGTACTTC. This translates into CASSYRETQYF.

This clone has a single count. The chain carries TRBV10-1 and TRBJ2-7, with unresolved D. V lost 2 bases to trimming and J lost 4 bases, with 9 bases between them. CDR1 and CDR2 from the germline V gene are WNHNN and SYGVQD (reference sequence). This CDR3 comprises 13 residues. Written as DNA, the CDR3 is TGCGCCAGCAGTGAGATATTGGGATACGAGCAGTACTTC. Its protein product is CASSEILGYEQYF.

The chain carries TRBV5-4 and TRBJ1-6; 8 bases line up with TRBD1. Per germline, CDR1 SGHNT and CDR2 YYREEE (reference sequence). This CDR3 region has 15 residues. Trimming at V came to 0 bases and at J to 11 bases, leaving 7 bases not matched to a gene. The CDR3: CASSLAGGGPAPLHF. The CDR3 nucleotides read TGTGCCAGCAGCTTGGCAGGGGGCGGGCCCGCACCCCTCCACTTT.

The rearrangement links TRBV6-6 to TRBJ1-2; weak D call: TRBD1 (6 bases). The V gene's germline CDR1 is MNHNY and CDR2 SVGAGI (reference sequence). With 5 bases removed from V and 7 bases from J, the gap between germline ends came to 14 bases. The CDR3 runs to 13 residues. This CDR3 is CASSRGEGSGYTF. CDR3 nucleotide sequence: TGTGCCAGCAGTAGGGGGGAAGGTAGTGGCTACACCTTC.

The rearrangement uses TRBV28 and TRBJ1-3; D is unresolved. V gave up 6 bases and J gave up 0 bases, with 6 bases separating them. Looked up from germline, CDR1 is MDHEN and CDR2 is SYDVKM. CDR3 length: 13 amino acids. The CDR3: CASRASSGNTIYF. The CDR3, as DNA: TGTGCCAGCAGGGCTAGCTCTGGAAACACCATATATTTT.

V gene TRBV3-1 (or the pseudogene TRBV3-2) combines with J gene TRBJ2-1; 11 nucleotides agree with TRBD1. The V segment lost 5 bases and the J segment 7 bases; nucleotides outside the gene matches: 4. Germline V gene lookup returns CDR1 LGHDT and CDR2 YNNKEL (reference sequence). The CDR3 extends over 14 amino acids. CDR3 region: CASSWTGGGNEQFF. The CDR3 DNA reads TGTGCCAGCAGCTGGACAGGGGGCGGGAATGAGCAGTTCTTC.

The CDR3 spells CASSSIQGRATEAFF. The CDR3 bases are TGCGCCAGCAGCTCGATACAGGGGAGGGCCACTGAAGCTTTCTTT. The chain uses TRBV5-1 and TRBJ1-1; 7 nucleotides align to TRBD1. There are 15 residues in the CDR3. The V gene end was trimmed by 3 bases and the J gene end by 4 bases; junction bases not matched to a gene: 9. The germline V gene encodes CDR1 SGHRS and CDR2 YFSETQ.

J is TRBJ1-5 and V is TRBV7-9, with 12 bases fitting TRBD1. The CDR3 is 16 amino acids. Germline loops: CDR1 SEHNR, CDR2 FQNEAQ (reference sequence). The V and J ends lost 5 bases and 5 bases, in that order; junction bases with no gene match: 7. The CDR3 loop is CASSPRDRGQDQPQHF. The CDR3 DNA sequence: TGTGCCAGCAGCCCGCGGGACAGGGGGCAAGATCAGCCCCAGCATTTT.

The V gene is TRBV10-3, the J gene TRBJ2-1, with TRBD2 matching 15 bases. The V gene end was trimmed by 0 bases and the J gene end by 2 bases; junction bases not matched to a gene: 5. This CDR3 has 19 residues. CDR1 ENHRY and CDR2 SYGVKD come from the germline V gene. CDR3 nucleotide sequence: TGTGCCATCAGTGAGTCGCGGACTAGCGGGAGGGCCGCCTACAATGAGCAGTTCTTC. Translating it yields CAISESRTSGRAAYNEQFF.

This CDR3 reads CASSEVLGTGLPTF. Written as DNA, the CDR3 is TGTGCCAGCAGTGAAGTACTCGGGACAGGGCTACCCACCTTC. The chain links TRBV2 to TRBJ1-2; 9 nucleotides match TRBD1. This CDR3 is 14 amino acids long. Germline V gives CDR1 SNHLY, CDR2 FYNNEI. The junction had 10 bases not matched to a gene; V was cut back by 1 base and J by 13 bases.

CDR3 sequence: CASSLGSARRYGYTF. The CDR3 DNA reads as TGTGCCAGCAGCTTGGGAAGCGCCCGACGGTATGGCTACACCTTC. The V call is TRBV5-6, the J call TRBJ1-2; D uncertain. CDR1 SGHDT and CDR2 YYEEEE come from the germline V gene. This CDR3 contains 15 residues. Trimming cost V 0 bases and J 5 bases, with 14 bases left between them. The whole variable domain, remainder taken from reference TRBV5-6 and TRBJ1-2, is DAGVTQSPTHLIKTRGQQVTLRCSPKSGHDTVSWYQQALGQGPQFIFQYYEEEERQRGNFPDRFSGHQFPNYSSELNVNALLLGDSALYLCASSLGSARRYGYTFGSGTRLTVV.

The CDR3 is CASREGGQETQYF. The CDR3 DNA sequence: TGCGCCAGCAGAGAAGGCGGTCAAGAGACCCAGTACTTC. The rearrangement links TRBV5-1 to TRBJ2-5; D remains ambiguous. The CDR3 length is 13 residues. V was trimmed by 5 bases and J by 2 bases, leaving 10 bases between them. The germline V gene encodes CDR1 SGHRS and CDR2 YFSETQ.

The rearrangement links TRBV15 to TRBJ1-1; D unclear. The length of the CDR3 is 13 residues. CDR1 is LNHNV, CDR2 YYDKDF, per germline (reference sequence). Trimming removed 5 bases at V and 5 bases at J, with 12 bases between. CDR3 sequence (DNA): TGTGCCACCAGCGCCGCAGGCCGGACTGAAGCTTTCTTT. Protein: CATSAAGRTEAFF. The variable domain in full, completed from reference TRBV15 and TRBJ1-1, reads DAMVIQNPRYQVTQFGKPVTLSCSQTLNHNVMYWYQQKSSQAPKLLFHYYDKDFNNEADTPDNFQSRRPNTSFCFLDIRSPGLGDTAMYLCATSAAGRTEAFFGQGTRLTVV.

In nucleotides, the CDR3 is TGTGCCAGCTACGACATCGGAACGGGAAACACCATATATTTT. This encodes CASYDIGTGNTIYF. The rearrangement uses TRBV28 and TRBJ1-3; D not certain. Germline-derived CDR1 and CDR2 are MDHEN and SYDVKM. V dropped 8 bases and J dropped 4 bases, with 15 bases sitting between them. This CDR3 has 14 amino acids. Full variable domain (missing parts from reference TRBV28 and TRBJ1-3): DVKVTQSSRYLVKRTGEKVFLECVQDMDHENMFWYRQDPGLGLRLIYFSYDVKMKEKGDIPEGYSVSREKKERFSLILESASTNQTSMYLCASYDIGTGNTIYFGEGSWLTVV.

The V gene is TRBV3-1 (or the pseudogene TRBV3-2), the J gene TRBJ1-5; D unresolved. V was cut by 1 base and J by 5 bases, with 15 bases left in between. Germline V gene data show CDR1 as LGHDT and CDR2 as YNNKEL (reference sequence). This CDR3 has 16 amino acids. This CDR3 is CASSQGVAETHQPQHF. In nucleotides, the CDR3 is TGTGCCAGCAGCCAAGGCGTCGCTGAGACCCATCAGCCCCAGCATTTT.

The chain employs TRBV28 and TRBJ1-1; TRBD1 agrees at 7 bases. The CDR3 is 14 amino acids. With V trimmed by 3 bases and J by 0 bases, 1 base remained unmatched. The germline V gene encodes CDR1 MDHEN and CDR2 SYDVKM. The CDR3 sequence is CASSLTGLNTEAFF. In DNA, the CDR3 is TGTGCCAGCAGTTTGACAGGGTTGAACACTGAAGCTTTCTTT.

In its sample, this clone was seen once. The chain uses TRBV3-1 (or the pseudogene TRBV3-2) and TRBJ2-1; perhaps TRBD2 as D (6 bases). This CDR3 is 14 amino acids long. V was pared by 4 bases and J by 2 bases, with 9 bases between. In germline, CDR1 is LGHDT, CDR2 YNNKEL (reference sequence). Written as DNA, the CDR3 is TGTGCCAGCAGCCTGGGACTGGCCTACAATGAGCAGTTCTTC. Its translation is CASSLGLAYNEQFF.

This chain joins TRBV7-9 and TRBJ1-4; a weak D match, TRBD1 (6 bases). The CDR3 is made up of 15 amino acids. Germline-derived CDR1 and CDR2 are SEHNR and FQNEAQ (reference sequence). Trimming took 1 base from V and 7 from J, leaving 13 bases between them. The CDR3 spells CASSLGDKRGEKLFF. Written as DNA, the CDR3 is TGTGCCAGCAGCTTAGGGGACAAGCGGGGTGAAAAACTGTTTTTT.

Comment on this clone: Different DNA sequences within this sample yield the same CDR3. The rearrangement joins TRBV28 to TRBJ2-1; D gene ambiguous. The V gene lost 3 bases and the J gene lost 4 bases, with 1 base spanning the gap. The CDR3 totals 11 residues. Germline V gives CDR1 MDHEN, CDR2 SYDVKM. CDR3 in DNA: TGTGCCAGCAGTTTTTACAATGAGCAGTTCTTC. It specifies CASSFYNEQFF.

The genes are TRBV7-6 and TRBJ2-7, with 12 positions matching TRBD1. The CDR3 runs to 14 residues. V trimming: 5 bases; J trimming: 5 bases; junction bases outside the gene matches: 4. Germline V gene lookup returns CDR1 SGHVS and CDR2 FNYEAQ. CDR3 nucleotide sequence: TGTGCCAGCAGCCTTGGGACAGGGGGCAACGAGCAGTACTTC. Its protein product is CASSLGTGGNEQYF.

This chain's CDR3 is CASILQGARTEAFF. The CDR3 DNA is TGTGCCAGCATCCTACAGGGGGCGCGGACTGAAGCTTTCTTT. This chain uses TRBV7-9 with TRBJ1-1; 9 bases line up with TRBD1. Germline V gene lookup returns CDR1 SEHNR and CDR2 FQNEAQ (reference sequence). V lost 7 bases to trimming and J lost 5 bases; unmatched junction nucleotides: 8. The CDR3 has 14 residues.

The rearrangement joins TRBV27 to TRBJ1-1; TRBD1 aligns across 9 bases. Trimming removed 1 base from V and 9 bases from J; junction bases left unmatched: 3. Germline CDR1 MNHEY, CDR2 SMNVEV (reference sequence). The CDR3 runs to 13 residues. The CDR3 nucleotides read TGTGCCAGCAGTTTATTAGACAGGGGGAAAGCTTTCTTT. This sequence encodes CASSLLDRGKAFF.

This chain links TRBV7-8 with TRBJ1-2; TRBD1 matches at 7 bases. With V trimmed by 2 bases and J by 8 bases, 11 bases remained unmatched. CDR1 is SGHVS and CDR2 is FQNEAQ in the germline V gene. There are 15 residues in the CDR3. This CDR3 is CASSLLGEGATGYTF. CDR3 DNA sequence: TGTGCCAGCAGCTTACTGGGGGAGGGGGCAACGGGCTACACCTTC.

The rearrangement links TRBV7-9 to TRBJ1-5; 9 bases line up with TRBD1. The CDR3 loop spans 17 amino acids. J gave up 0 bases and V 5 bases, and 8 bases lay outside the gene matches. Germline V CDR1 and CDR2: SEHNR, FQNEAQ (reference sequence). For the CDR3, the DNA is TGTGCCAGCAGCCGATGGACAGGGGATTATAGCAATCAGCCCCAGCATTTT. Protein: CASSRWTGDYSNQPQHF.

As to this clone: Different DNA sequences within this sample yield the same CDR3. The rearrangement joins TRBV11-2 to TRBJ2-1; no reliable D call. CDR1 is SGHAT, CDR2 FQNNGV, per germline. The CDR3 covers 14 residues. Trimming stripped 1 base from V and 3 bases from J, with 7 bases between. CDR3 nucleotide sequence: TGTGCCAGCAGCTTAGTGGCAGGCTACAATGAGCAGTTCTTC. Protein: CASSLVAGYNEQFF.

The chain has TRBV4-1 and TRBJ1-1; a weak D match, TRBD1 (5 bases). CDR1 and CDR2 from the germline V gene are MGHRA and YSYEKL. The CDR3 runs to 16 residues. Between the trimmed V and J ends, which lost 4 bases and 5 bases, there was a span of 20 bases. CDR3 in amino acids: CASSRDGHPRGTEAFF. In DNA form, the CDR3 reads TGCGCCAGCAGCCGAGATGGACACCCAAGAGGGACTGAAGCTTTCTTT.

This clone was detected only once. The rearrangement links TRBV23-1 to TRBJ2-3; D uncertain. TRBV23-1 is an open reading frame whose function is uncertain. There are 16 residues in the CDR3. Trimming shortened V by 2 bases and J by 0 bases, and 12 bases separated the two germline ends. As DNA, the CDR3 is TGCGCCAGCAGTCAAACCGCGGCTACTAGCACAGATACGCAGTATTTT. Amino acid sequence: CASSQTAATSTDTQYF.

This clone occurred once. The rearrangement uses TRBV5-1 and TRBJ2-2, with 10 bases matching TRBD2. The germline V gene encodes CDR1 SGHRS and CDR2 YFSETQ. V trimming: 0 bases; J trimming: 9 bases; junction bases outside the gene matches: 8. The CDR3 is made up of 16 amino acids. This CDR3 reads CASSLALAGDNRELFF. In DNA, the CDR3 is TGCGCCAGCAGCTTGGCTCTAGCGGGAGACAACCGGGAGCTGTTTTTT.

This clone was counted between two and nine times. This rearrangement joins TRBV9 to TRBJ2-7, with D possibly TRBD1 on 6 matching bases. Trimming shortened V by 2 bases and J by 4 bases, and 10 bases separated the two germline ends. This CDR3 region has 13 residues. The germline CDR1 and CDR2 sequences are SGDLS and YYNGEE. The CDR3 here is CASSVSTGYEQYF. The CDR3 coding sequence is TGTGCCAGCAGCGTTTCGACAGGTTACGAGCAGTACTTC. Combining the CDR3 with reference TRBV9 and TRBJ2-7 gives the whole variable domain DSGVTQTPKHLITATGQRVTLRCSPRSGDLSVYWYQQSLDQGLQFLIQYYNGEERAKGNILERFSAQQFPDLHSELNLSSLELGDSALYFCASSVSTGYEQYFGPGTRLTVT.